The next 21 T cell receptor beta chains were all read from a single sample in a study of OX40 agonist ivuxolimab in advanced cancers. Produced via immunoSEQ multiplex PCR; TCRdb's table is partial and in-frame only. This sample has roughly 75,000 clones; around 87% occur once, and the top ten carry 6.2%. Sequencing was performed on CD4+ or CD8+ T cells sorted from blood, taken in a trial of the OX40 agonist ivuxolimab. The receptors stem from an adult with an advanced solid tumor such as melanoma, head and neck, liver or kidney cancer.

This chain uses TRBV5-4 with TRBJ1-2, with 7 bases identical to TRBD1. The CDR3 is 14 residues long. V lost 3 bases, J lost 6 bases, and 8 bases stayed unmatched. Germline CDR1 is SGHNT and CDR2 is YYREEE (reference sequence). CDR3 residues: CASSYTGALDGYTF. As DNA, the CDR3 is TGTGCCAGCAGCTACACAGGGGCTTTGGATGGCTACACCTTC.

V usage is TRBV7-9 and J usage is TRBJ1-2; D possibly corresponds to TRBD1 (5 bases). This CDR3 has 15 amino acids. V lost 1 base to trimming and J lost 2 bases, with 11 bases between them. Germline values: CDR1 SEHNR, CDR2 FQNEAQ (reference sequence). The CDR3 region has the DNA TGTGCCAGCAGCTTAGAGTTGCCAGGGAACTATGGCTACACCTTC. Encoded protein: CASSLELPGNYGYTF. Drawing the rest from reference TRBV7-9 and TRBJ1-2, the complete variable domain is DTGVSQNPRHKITKRGQNVTFRCDPISEHNRLYWYRQTLGQGPEFLTYFQNEAQLEKSRLLSDRFSAERPKGSFSTLEIQRTEQGDSAMYLCASSLELPGNYGYTFGSGTRLTVV.

V gene TRBV2 combines with J gene TRBJ2-1; 9 positions match TRBD1. V was clipped by 6 bases and J by 8 bases; unmatched bases: 5. The CDR3 runs to 13 residues. Looked up from germline, CDR1 is SNHLY and CDR2 is FYNNEI. The DNA of the CDR3 is TGTGCCAGCAGGGATGGACAGGGGCATGAGCAGTTCTTC. Protein: CASRDGQGHEQFF.

The chain is built from TRBV6-5 and TRBJ1-3; the match to TRBD1 covers 7 bases. The V segment lost 4 bases and the J segment 4 bases; nucleotides outside the gene matches: 10. Germline CDR1 MNHEY, CDR2 SVGAGI. This CDR3 contains 16 residues. CDR3 in amino acids: CASSLTGVLAGNTIYF. DNA for the CDR3: TGTGCCAGCAGTTTAACAGGGGTTCTAGCCGGAAACACCATATATTTT.

This chain uses TRBV4-1 with TRBJ2-3; D is unclear. This CDR3 is 14 amino acids long. Germline assignment: CDR1 MGHRA and CDR2 YSYEKL. V lost 1 base to trimming and J lost 3 bases, with 8 bases between them. CDR3 protein: CASSQGWGTDTQYF. CDR3 bases: TGCGCCAGCAGCCAAGGCTGGGGAACAGATACGCAGTATTTT.

This clone came up a few times. The CDR3 protein is CASSLSSREGSPLHF. The CDR3 nucleotides are TGTGCCAGCAGCCTTAGTTCCAGGGAGGGTTCACCCCTCCACTTT. This chain uses TRBV7-9 with TRBJ1-6, with a possible D match to TRBD1 (5 bases). The CDR3 sequence is 15 residues long. V was pared by 5 bases and J by 9 bases, with 17 bases between. CDR1 and CDR2 (germline): SEHNR, FQNEAQ (reference sequence).

J is TRBJ2-5 and V is TRBV4-3; the D gene is possibly TRBD2 (6 bases). Germline V gene lookup returns CDR1 LGHNA and CDR2 YSLEER. The germline V and J ends were trimmed by 3 bases and 4 bases, with 6 bases remaining between them. This CDR3 is built from 12 residues. The CDR3, as DNA: TGCGCCAGCAGCCAGGGGGGAGAGACCCAGTACTTC. Translating it yields CASSQGGETQYF.

This chain connects TRBV30 to TRBJ1-4, with D possibly being TRBD1 (5 bases). The CDR3 spans 12 residues. V gave up 2 bases and J gave up 7 bases, with 8 bases separating them. Germline CDR1 is GTSNPN and CDR2 is SVGIG (reference sequence). The CDR3 spells CAWSIGVEKLFF. CDR3 bases: TGTGCCTGGAGTATAGGGGTTGAAAAACTGTTTTTT.

V gene TRBV15 combines with J gene TRBJ2-7; perhaps TRBD2 as D (6 bases). The length of the CDR3 is 14 residues. The germline V gene has CDR1 LNHNV and CDR2 YYDKDF (reference sequence). V shed 5 bases and J shed 0 bases, with 11 bases lying between them. The CDR3 sequence is CATSWGGVSYEQYF. The DNA of the CDR3 is TGTGCCACCAGCTGGGGCGGGGTCTCCTACGAGCAGTACTTC.

The CDR3 region is CASSSTDTQYF. The CDR3, as DNA: TGTGCCAGCAGCTCCACAGATACGCAGTATTTT. The V and J genes are TRBV5-4 and TRBJ2-3; D ambiguous. Germline V gives CDR1 SGHNT, CDR2 YYREEE (reference sequence). The CDR3 consists of 11 residues. V lost 3 bases, J lost 2 bases, and 1 base lay in between.

V usage is TRBV28 and J usage is TRBJ2-2; 10 bases line up with TRBD1. The J segment lost 6 bases and the V segment lost 5 bases, leaving 15 bases of the junction unmatched. The CDR3 totals 18 residues. The germline CDR1 and CDR2 sequences are MDHEN and SYDVKM. CDR3: CASSPDRGRVFFAGELFF. CDR3 DNA sequence: TGTGCCAGCAGTCCCGACAGGGGGCGCGTCTTTTTCGCCGGGGAGCTGTTTTTT.

The V gene is TRBV9, the J gene TRBJ1-1, with no clear D. The germline V and J ends were trimmed by 3 bases and 1 base, with 22 bases remaining between them. CDR1 SGDLS and CDR2 YYNGEE come from the germline V gene. CDR3 length: 18 residues. As DNA, the CDR3 is TGTGCCAGCAGCGCGCCTAACTGGGCAGGAACCACGAACACTGAAGCTTTCTTT. Amino acid sequence: CASSAPNWAGTTNTEAFF. Filled out from reference TRBV9 and TRBJ1-1, the complete variable domain reads DSGVTQTPKHLITATGQRVTLRCSPRSGDLSVYWYQQSLDQGLQFLIQYYNGEERAKGNILERFSAQQFPDLHSELNLSSLELGDSALYFCASSAPNWAGTTNTEAFFGQGTRLTVV.

This chain links TRBV14 with TRBJ1-1, with a tentative D call TRBD1 (5 bases). With 5 bases removed from V and 6 bases from J, the gap between germline ends came to 13 bases. Germline V gives CDR1 SGHDN, CDR2 FVKESK. The CDR3 is 13 residues long. In DNA, the CDR3 is TGTGCCAGCAGCGACAGCTGGCGGGCTGAAGCTTTCTTT. Its translation: CASSDSWRAEAFF.

The chain couples TRBV29-1 to TRBJ1-1; 9 bases fit TRBD1. With 7 bases clipped from V and 4 bases from J, the junction kept 4 bases outside the gene matches. The CDR3 runs 12 residues. The germline CDR1 and CDR2 sequences are SQVTM and ANQGSEA. CDR3 region: CSDDRGSTEAFF. The CDR3 nucleotides read TGCAGCGATGACAGGGGGTCCACTGAAGCTTTCTTT.

The CDR3 coding sequence is TGTGCCAGTTACCCACAGGGGTTTCCCGGGGAGCTGTTTTTT. Translating gives CASYPQGFPGELFF. The rearrangement joins TRBV19 to TRBJ2-2, with 7 bases that match TRBD1. Trimming took 8 bases from V and 6 from J; bases not matched to a gene: 9. The CDR3 consists of 14 residues. CDR1 and CDR2 (germline): LNHDA, SQIVND (reference sequence).

The CDR3 nucleotides read TGTGCCACCGTCCCGGGACTAGCGGGAGGCCCCCTCTCCTACAATGAGCAGTTCTTC. Its translation: CATVPGLAGGPLSYNEQFF. The chain employs TRBV19 and TRBJ2-1; 15 nucleotides line up with TRBD2. V shed 10 bases, J shed 0 bases, and the junction held 13 bases outside the gene matches. Per germline, CDR1 LNHDA and CDR2 SQIVND (reference sequence). The CDR3 spans 19 residues.

This clone occurred once. The chain couples TRBV27 to TRBJ2-3; D is ambiguous. V gave up 5 bases and J gave up 2 bases, with 11 bases separating them. The CDR3 covers 14 residues. Looked up from germline, CDR1 is MNHEY and CDR2 is SMNVEV (reference sequence). DNA of the CDR3: TGTGCCAGCAGTCTCGGACCCGCCACAGATACGCAGTATTTT. The encoded protein is CASSLGPATDTQYF.

The chain uses TRBV6-6 and TRBJ1-1; D unresolved. The CDR3 length is 13 residues. From germline, CDR1 is MNHNY and CDR2 SVGAGI (reference sequence). The germline V and J ends were trimmed by 2 bases and 0 bases, with 4 bases remaining between them. The DNA for the CDR3 is TGTGCCAGCAGTTACAATTTGAACACTGAAGCTTTCTTT. As protein: CASSYNLNTEAFF.

The chain uses TRBV28 and TRBJ1-3; D not resolved. CDR1 is MDHEN, CDR2 SYDVKM, per germline. The CDR3 is made up of 18 amino acids. The V end lost 2 bases, the J end lost 0 bases, and 17 bases lay between the germline ends. DNA for the CDR3: TGTGCCAGCAGTTTACCGCTGGGTGGATTCGGCTCTGGAAACACCATATATTTT. Translation gives CASSLPLGGFGSGNTIYF. The full variable domain, rest sourced from reference TRBV28 and TRBJ1-3, is DVKVTQSSRYLVKRTGEKVFLECVQDMDHENMFWYRQDPGLGLRLIYFSYDVKMKEKGDIPEGYSVSREKKERFSLILESASTNQTSMYLCASSLPLGGFGSGNTIYFGEGSWLTVV.

The CDR3 region is CASSEKGAGNEKLFF. The DNA for the CDR3 is TGTGCCAGCAGCGAAAAGGGGGCGGGTAATGAAAAACTGTTTTTT. The chain couples TRBV7-7 to TRBJ1-4, with TRBD1 identical over 7 bases. The CDR3 covers 15 residues. The trim removed 5 bases at V and 4 bases at J, leaving 7 bases unmatched. In germline, CDR1 is SSHAT, CDR2 FNYEAQ (reference sequence).

The chain uses TRBV5-1 and TRBJ2-5; TRBD2 matches 8 bases. With 1 base clipped from V and 1 base from J, the junction kept 3 bases outside the gene matches. Germline V gene data show CDR1 as SGHRS and CDR2 as YFSETQ. This CDR3 contains 15 residues. This CDR3 reads CASSLPSGFQETQYF. The CDR3 coding sequence is TGCGCCAGCAGCTTGCCTAGCGGGTTCCAAGAGACCCAGTACTTC.